The source of this TCR beta chain is a study of T cell changes during pregnancy in multiple sclerosis. Per the germline V gene, CDR1 is SGHAT and CDR2 is FQNNGV. This CDR3 is built from 15 residues. V lost 3 bases, J lost 3 bases, and 11 bases lay in between. Libraries were prepared by immunoSEQ multiplex PCR; TCRdb keeps only in-frame clonotypes and omits some of them. The data hold around 20,000 clones, with 80% to 90% observed a single time. The source was CD8+ T cells from peripheral blood mononuclear cells, collected after pregnancy. The V call is TRBV11-2, the J call TRBJ1-4, with TRBD1 as a possible D gene (5 bases). The origin of this receptor is a female donor in good health, enrolled as a control in a pregnancy study. CDR3 sequence reads: CASSLMTAPNEKLFF. CDR3 DNA: TGTGCCAGCAGCTTGATGACAGCCCCTAATGAAAAACTGTTTTTT.